These 10 T cell receptor beta chains were all obtained from the same sample, sequenced in a study of a mutant IDH1 vaccine in newly diagnosed glioma. The method was immunoSEQ multiplex PCR; TCRdb's version includes in-frame clones alone and lacks a portion of them. The sample has about 50,000 clones, about nine tenths seen once. The time point denotes: baseline, week 1 (first vaccination visit). Indicated treatment: pre-vaccination baseline after standard-of-care therapy. The specimen comprised PBMCs, sampled from a glioma patient treated with radiotherapy, temozolomide or both. All receptors derive from a man aged 40-55 years with glioma.

The chain combines TRBV5-1 with TRBJ2-3, with D possibly being TRBD1 (5 bases). This CDR3 is 15 amino acids long. V was pared by 3 bases and J by 2 bases, with 13 bases between. CDR1 and CDR2 from the germline V gene are SGHRS and YFSETQ. CDR3 in DNA: TGCGCCAGCAGCTCACAGGAGAACCCCACAGATACGCAGTATTTT. It yields the protein CASSSQENPTDTQYF.

V usage is TRBV18 and J usage is TRBJ2-3; 8 nucleotides match TRBD1. J was trimmed by 0 bases and V by 6 bases; bases with no gene match: 2. Germline assignment: CDR1 KGHSH and CDR2 LQKENI. This CDR3 has 14 amino acids. The CDR3 here is CASSGQASTDTQYF. The CDR3 DNA reads TGTGCCAGCTCGGGACAGGCTAGCACAGATACGCAGTATTTT.

For the CDR3, the DNA is TGTGCCAGCAGTGACCGGGGACTGGGGAATCAGCCCCAGCATTTT. It specifies CASSDRGLGNQPQHF. This chain joins TRBV25-1 and TRBJ1-5; possibly TRBD1 for D (5 bases). V was trimmed by 3 bases and J by 4 bases, leaving 13 bases between them. The germline V gene encodes CDR1 MGHDK and CDR2 SYGVNS. The CDR3 totals 15 residues.

The chain links TRBV4-1 to TRBJ2-5, with 13 bases that match TRBD2. After removal of 0 bases from V and 7 bases from J, the junction contained 11 bases not matched to a gene. The CDR3 is 18 residues long. Germline V lookup: CDR1 MGHRA, CDR2 YSYEKL. The chain's CDR3 is CASSQERTSGSIRVTQYF. CDR3 sequence (DNA): TGCGCCAGCAGCCAAGAGCGGACTAGCGGGAGTATTCGGGTGACCCAGTACTTC.

This clone was detected only a few times. The chain couples TRBV6-5 to TRBJ1-2; D remains ambiguous. CDR1 MNHEY and CDR2 SVGAGI come from the germline V gene. This CDR3 has 14 amino acids. With 0 bases removed from V and 5 bases from J, the gap between germline ends came to 10 bases. CDR3 in DNA: TGTGCCAGCAGTTACTCTTCCCCTGGGTATGGCTACACCTTC. Its translation: CASSYSSPGYGYTF.

The gene calls are TRBV5-8 and TRBJ1-4; maybe TRBD1 (6 bases). The length of the CDR3 is 14 residues. Germline lookup yields CDR1 SGHTS and CDR2 YDEGEE. Trimming pared 5 bases from V and 7 bases from J, leaving 15 bases between. CDR3 DNA: TGTGCCAGCAGTTTCGCGGGGGCGGGTGAAAAACTGTTTTTT. Translating gives CASSFAGAGEKLFF.

This clone was counted a few times. The chain employs TRBV18 and TRBJ1-2; unclear D gene. The CDR3 loop spans 13 amino acids. V was shortened by 2 bases and J by 5 bases, with 9 bases between the two germline ends. The germline V gene encodes CDR1 KGHSH and CDR2 LQKENI. CDR3 sequence: CASSPSTEYGYTF. CDR3 in DNA: TGTGCCAGCTCACCAAGTACGGAATATGGCTACACCTTC.

A single count supports this clone. The chain employs TRBV10-3 and TRBJ2-2; 7 nucleotides match TRBD1. CDR1 and CDR2 from the germline V gene are ENHRY and SYGVKD. The CDR3 sequence is 16 residues long. V shed 9 bases, J shed 4 bases, and the junction held 14 bases outside the gene matches. The CDR3 sequence is CAMHGQALDGTGELFF. The CDR3, as DNA: TGTGCCATGCACGGACAGGCTCTAGACGGCACCGGGGAGCTGTTTTTT.

The chain's CDR3 is CASSQGTSGRMYEQYF. The CDR3 DNA reads as TGCGCCAGCAGCCAAGGCACTAGCGGGAGGATGTACGAGCAGTACTTC. The rearrangement links TRBV4-1 to TRBJ2-7; 12 bases map to TRBD2. Germline CDR1 reads MGHRA; CDR2 reads YSYEKL. This CDR3 comprises 16 residues. Unmatched junction bases numbered 5, after V lost 1 base and J lost 4 bases.

V gene TRBV5-1 combines with J gene TRBJ2-2; 7 positions agree with TRBD1. Germline CDR1 and CDR2: SGHRS and YFSETQ. The CDR3 sequence is 16 residues long. J lost 6 bases, V lost 4 bases, and 12 bases had no gene match. CDR3 protein: CASSRTTGNDPGELFF. The CDR3 coding sequence is TGCGCCAGCAGCCGAACGACAGGGAACGACCCCGGGGAGCTGTTTTTT.